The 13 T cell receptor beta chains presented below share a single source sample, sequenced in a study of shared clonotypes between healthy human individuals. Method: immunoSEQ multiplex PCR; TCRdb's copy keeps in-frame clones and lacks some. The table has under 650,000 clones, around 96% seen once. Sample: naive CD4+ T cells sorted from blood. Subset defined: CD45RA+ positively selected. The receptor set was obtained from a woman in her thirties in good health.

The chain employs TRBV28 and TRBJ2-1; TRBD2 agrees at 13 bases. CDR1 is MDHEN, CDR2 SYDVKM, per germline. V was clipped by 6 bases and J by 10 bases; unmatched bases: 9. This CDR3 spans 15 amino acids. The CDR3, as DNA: TGTGCCAGCAGCCCAGGACTAGCGGGAGAACGGGAGCAGTTCTTC. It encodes CASSPGLAGEREQFF.

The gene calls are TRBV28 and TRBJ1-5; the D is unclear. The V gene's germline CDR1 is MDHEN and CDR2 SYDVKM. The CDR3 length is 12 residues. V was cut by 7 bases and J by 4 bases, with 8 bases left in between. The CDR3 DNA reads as TGTGCCAGCAATGGCTCAAATCAGCCCCAGCATTTT. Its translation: CASNGSNQPQHF.

The CDR3 region has the DNA TGTGCCAGCAGCCTCTCGGGCAGGGGGAAGGGTGAGCAGTTCTTC. It specifies CASSLSGRGKGEQFF. The chain employs TRBV11-1 and TRBJ2-1; 7 nucleotides align to TRBD1. This CDR3 has 15 amino acids. The germline V gene has CDR1 SGHAT and CDR2 FQDESV (reference sequence). The V gene end was trimmed by 5 bases and the J gene end by 9 bases; junction bases not matched to a gene: 13.

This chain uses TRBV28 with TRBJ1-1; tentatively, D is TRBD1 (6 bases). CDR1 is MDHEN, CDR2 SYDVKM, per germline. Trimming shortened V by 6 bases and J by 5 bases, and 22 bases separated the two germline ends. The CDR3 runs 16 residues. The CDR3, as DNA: TGTGCCAGCAGAATCGGGGGGGCATCGGGAAGTACTGAAGCTTTCTTT. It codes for CASRIGGASGSTEAFF.

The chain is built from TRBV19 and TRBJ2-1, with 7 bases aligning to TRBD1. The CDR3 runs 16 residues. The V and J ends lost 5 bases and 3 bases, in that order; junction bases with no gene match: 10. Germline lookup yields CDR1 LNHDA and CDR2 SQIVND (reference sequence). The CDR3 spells CASSVVGTEYYNEQFF. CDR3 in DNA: TGTGCCAGTAGTGTGGTAGGGACAGAGTACTACAATGAGCAGTTCTTC.

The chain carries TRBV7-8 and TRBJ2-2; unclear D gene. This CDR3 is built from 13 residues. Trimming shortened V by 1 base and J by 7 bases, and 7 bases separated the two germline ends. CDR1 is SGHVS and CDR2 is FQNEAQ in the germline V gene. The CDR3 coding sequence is TGTGCCAGCAGCTTAGGGTTAGACGGGGAGCTGTTTTTT. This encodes CASSLGLDGELFF.

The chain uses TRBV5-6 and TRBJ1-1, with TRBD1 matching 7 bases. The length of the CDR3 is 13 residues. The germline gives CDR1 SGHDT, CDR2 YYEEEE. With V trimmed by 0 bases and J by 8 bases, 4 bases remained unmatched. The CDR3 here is CASSLDGRGEAFF. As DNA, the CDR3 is TGTGCCAGCAGCTTGGATGGCAGGGGGGAAGCTTTCTTT.

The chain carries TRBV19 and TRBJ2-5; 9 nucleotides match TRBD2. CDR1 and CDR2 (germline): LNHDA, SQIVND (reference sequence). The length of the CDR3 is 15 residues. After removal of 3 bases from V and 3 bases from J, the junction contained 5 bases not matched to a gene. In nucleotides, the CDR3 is TGTGCCAGTAGTATCGGGGTAGCGGGAGAAGAGACCCAGTACTTC. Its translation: CASSIGVAGEETQYF.

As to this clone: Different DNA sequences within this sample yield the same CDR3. CDR3 in DNA: TGTGCCAGTAGTATCGACAGGGACACTGAAGCTTTCTTT. Amino acids: CASSIDRDTEAFF. The chain is built from TRBV19 and TRBJ1-1, with 7 bases that match TRBD1. The V segment lost 3 bases and the J segment 3 bases; nucleotides outside the gene matches: 1. This CDR3 has 13 amino acids. Germline CDR1 is LNHDA and CDR2 is SQIVND (reference sequence).

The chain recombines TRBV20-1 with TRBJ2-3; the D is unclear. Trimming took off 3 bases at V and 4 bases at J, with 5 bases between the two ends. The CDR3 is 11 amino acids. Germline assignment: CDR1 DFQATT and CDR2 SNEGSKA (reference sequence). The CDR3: CSARGPDTQYF. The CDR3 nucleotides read TGCAGTGCTAGGGGCCCAGATACGCAGTATTTT.

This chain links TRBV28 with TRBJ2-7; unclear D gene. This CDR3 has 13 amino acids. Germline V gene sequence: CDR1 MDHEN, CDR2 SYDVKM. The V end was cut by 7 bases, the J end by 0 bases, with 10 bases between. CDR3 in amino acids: CASKGYPSYEQYF. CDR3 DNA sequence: TGTGCCAGCAAGGGATACCCCTCCTACGAGCAGTACTTC.

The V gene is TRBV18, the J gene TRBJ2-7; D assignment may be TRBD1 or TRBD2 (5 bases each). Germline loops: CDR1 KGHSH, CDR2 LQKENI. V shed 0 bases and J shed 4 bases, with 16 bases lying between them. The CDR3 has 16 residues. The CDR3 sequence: CASSPPGTSWGYEQYF. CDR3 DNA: TGTGCCAGCTCACCACCCGGGACCTCTTGGGGGTACGAGCAGTACTTC. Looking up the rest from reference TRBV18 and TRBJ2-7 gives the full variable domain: NAGVMQNPRHLVRRRGQEARLRCSPMKGHSHVYWYRQLPEEGLKFMVYLQKENIIDESGMPKERFSAEFPKEGPSILRIQQVVRGDSAAYFCASSPPGTSWGYEQYFGPGTRLTVT.

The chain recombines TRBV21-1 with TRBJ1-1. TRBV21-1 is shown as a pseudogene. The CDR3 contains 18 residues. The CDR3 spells CASSSSSRGYDMNTEAFF. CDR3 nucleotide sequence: TGTGCCAGCAGCTCCTCAAGCCGGGGGTACGACATGAACACTGAAGCTTTCTTT.